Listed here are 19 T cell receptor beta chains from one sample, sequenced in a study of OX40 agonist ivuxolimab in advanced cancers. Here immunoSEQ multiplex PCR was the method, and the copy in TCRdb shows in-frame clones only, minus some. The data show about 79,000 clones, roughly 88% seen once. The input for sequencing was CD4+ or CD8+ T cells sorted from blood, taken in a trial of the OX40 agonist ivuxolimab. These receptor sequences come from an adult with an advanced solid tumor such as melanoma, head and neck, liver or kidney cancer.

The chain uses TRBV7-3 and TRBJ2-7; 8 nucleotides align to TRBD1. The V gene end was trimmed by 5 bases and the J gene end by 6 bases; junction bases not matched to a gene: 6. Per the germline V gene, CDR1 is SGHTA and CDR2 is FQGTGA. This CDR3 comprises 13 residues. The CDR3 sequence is CASSPWTGTEQYF. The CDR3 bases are TGTGCCAGCAGCCCCTGGACAGGGACCGAGCAGTACTTC.

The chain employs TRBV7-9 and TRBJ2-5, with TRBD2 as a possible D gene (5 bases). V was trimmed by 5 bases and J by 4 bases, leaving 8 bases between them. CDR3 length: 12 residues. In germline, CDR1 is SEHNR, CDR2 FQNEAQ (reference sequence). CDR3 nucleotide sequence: TGTGCCAGCAGCCAAGGAGGAGAGACCCAGTACTTC. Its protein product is CASSQGGETQYF.

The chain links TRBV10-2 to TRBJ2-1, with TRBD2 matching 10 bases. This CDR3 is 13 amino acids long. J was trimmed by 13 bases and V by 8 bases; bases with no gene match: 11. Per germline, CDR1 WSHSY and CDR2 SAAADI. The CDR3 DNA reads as TGCGCCAGCGCACGACTAGCGGGTTCGCGACAGTTCTTC. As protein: CASARLAGSRQFF.

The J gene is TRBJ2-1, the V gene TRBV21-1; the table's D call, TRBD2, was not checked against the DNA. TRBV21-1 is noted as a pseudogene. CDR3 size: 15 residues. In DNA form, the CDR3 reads TGTGCCAGCAGCGGGGGACTAGCAGACTACAATGAGCAGTTCTTC. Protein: CASSGGLADYNEQFF.

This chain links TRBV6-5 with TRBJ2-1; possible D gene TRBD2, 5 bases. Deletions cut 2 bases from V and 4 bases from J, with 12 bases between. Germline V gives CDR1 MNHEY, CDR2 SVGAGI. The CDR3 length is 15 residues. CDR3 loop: CASSYVRVGYNEQFF. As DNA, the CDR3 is TGTGCCAGCAGTTACGTGCGGGTCGGATACAATGAGCAGTTCTTC.

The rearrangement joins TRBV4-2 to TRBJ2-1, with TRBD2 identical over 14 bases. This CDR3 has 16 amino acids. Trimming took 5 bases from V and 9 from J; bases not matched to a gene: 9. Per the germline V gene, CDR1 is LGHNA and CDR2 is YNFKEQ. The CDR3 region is CASSMTGTSGRTEQFF. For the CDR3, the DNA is TGTGCCAGCAGCATGACCGGGACTAGCGGGAGAACTGAGCAGTTCTTC.

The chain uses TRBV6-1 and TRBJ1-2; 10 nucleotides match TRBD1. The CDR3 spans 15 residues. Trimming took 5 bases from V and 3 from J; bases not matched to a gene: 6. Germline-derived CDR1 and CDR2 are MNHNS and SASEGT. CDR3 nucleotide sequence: TGTGCCAGCAGTTTGAAGACAGGGGGCGACTATGGCTACACCTTC. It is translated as CASSLKTGGDYGYTF.

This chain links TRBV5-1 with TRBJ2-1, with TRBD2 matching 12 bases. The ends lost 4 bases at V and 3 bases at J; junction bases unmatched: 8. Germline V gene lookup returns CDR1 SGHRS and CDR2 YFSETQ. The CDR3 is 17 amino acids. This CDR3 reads CASSTGTSGLNYNEQFF. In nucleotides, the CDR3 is TGCGCCAGCAGCACCGGGACTAGCGGGCTTAACTACAATGAGCAGTTCTTC.

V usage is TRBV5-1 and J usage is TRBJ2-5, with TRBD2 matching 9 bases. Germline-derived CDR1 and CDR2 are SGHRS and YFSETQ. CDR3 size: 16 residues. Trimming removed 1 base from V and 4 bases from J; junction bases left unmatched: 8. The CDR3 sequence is CASSLLPSGMAETQYF. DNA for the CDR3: TGCGCCAGCAGCTTGCTCCCTAGCGGGATGGCAGAGACCCAGTACTTC.

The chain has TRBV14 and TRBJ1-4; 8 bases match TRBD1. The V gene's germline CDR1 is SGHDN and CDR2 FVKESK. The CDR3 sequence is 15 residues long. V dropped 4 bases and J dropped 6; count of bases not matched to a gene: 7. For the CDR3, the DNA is TGTGCCAGCAGCCGGGGGGGACAGGCAGATGAAAAACTGTTTTTT. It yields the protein CASSRGGQADEKLFF. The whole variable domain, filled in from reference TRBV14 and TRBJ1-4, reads EAGVTQFPSHSVIEKGQTVTLRCDPISGHDNLYWYRRVMGKEIKFLLHFVKESKQDESGMPNNRFLAERTGGTYSTLKVQPAELEDSGVYFCASSRGGQADEKLFFGSGTQLSVL.

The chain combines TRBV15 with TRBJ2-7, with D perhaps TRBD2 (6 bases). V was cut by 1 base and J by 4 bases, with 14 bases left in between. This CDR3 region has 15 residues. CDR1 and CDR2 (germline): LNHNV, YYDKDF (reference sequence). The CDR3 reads CATSRVRLANYEQYF. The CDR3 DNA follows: TGTGCCACCAGCAGAGTGAGGCTAGCGAATTACGAGCAGTACTTC.

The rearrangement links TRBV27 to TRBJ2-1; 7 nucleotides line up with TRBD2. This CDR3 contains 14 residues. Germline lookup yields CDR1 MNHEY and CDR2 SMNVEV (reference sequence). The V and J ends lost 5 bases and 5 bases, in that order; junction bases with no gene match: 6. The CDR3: CASSPRTSHNEQFF. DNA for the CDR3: TGTGCCAGCAGTCCCCGGACTAGTCACAATGAGCAGTTCTTC.

Here the CDR3 reads CASTPGTASTGELFF. The CDR3 region has the DNA TGTGCCAGTACCCCCGGGACAGCAAGCACCGGGGAGCTGTTTTTT. The chain couples TRBV19 to TRBJ2-2, with 7 bases lining up with TRBD1. Germline values: CDR1 LNHDA, CDR2 SQIVND (reference sequence). V lost 7 bases, J lost 4 bases, and 9 bases stayed unmatched. This CDR3 is 15 amino acids long.

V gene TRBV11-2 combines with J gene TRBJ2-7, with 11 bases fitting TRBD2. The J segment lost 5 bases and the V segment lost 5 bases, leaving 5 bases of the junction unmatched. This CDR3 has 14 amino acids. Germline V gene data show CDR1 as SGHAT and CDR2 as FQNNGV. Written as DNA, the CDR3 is TGTGCCAGCAGCGTTAGCGGGAGGGCCCACGAGCAGTACTTC. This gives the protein CASSVSGRAHEQYF.

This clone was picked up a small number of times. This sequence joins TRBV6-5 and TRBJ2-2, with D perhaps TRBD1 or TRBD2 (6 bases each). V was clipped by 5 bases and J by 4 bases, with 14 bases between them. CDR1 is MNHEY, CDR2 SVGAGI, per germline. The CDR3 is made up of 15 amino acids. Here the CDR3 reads CASSRRGPFTGELFF. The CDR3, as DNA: TGTGCCAGCAGTCGTCGGGGGCCTTTCACCGGGGAGCTGTTTTTT.

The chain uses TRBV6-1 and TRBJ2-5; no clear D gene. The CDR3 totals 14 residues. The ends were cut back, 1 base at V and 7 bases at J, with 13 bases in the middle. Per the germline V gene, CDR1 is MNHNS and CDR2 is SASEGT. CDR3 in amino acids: CASSEGLGIATQYF. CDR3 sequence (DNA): TGTGCCAGCAGTGAAGGCTTGGGGATTGCGACCCAGTACTTC.

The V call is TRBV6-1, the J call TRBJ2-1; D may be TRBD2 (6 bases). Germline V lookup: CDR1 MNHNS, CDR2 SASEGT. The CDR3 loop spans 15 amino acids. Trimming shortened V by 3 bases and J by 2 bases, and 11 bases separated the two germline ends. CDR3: CASSEYSGAYNEQFF. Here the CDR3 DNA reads TGTGCCAGCAGTGAGTATAGCGGAGCCTACAATGAGCAGTTCTTC.

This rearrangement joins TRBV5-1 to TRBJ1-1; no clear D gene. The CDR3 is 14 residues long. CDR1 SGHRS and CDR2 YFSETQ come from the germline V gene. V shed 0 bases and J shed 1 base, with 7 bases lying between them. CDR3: CASSLVPGNTEAFF. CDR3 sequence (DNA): TGCGCCAGCAGCTTGGTTCCGGGGAACACTGAAGCTTTCTTT.

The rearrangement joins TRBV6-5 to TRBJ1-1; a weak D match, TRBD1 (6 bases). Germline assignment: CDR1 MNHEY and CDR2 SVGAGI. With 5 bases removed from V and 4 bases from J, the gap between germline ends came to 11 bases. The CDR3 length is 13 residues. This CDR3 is CASSRGVSTEAFF. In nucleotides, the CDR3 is TGTGCCAGCAGTAGGGGGGTGAGCACTGAAGCTTTCTTT.